This TCR beta chain comes out of a study of patients and donors after allogeneic stem cell transplantation. Germline assignment: CDR1 DFQATT and CDR2 SNEGSKA (reference sequence). J gave up 0 bases and V 5 bases, and 7 bases lay outside the gene matches. The length of the CDR3 is 15 residues. MiXCR, applied by TCRdb to the RT-PCR reads, yields one record per CDR3 protein. This table holds hundreds of thousands of distinct CDR3 sequences, 15% to 20% found once. J is TRBJ2-4 and V is TRBV20-1; 7 bases align to TRBD2. Sequencing was performed on blood, either unsorted or a sorted T cell fraction (not recorded which). The TCR was taken from a human donor who was either an allogeneic HSCT recipient or a stem cell or donor lymphocyte infusion donor (not recorded which). It is not recorded whose cells these are; they may come from a transplant donor. This CDR3 reads CSAGGGFLAKNIQYF. Here the CDR3 DNA reads TGCAGTGCTGGGGGGGGGTTCCTAGCCAAAAACATTCAGTACTTC.